One and the same sample provided the 30 T cell receptor beta chains below, sequenced in a study of blood T cells in healthy people across ages. A J-beta primer mix and a sample-barcoded 5' primer were used in a second PCR of roughly 7 to 12 cycles. TCRdb re-called the 5' RACE reads through MiXCR, storing one row per CDR3 protein. The table lists about 1.4 million distinct CDR3 sequences, 55% to 75% of them singletons. Sequenced: blood. The receptors here all came from a man aged 18-30 years in good health.

V usage is TRBV2 and J usage is TRBJ2-7; the D is unclear. CDR3 size: 13 residues. Germline CDR1 and CDR2: SNHLY and FYNNEI. The V and J ends lost 0 bases and 2 bases respectively, with 5 bases between them. CDR3 nucleotides: TGTGCCAGCAGTGAAGCTACAACCTACGAGCAGTACTTC. This gives the protein CASSEATTYEQYF.

The table lists this clonotype with many counts. V usage is TRBV15 and J usage is TRBJ2-3, with 10 bases that match TRBD2. Losses at the gene ends were 0 bases for V and 4 bases for J; bases not matched to a gene: 1. The CDR3 totals 15 residues. CDR1 and CDR2 from the germline V gene are LNHNV and YYDKDF (reference sequence). As DNA, the CDR3 is TGTGCCACCAGCAGAGACACTAGCGGGGCAGATACGCAGTATTTT. Translated: CATSRDTSGADTQYF. Together with reference TRBV15 and TRBJ2-3, the CDR3 gives the full variable domain: DAMVIQNPRYQVTQFGKPVTLSCSQTLNHNVMYWYQQKSSQAPKLLFHYYDKDFNNEADTPDNFQSRRPNTSFCFLDIRSPGLGDTAMYLCATSRDTSGADTQYFGPGTRLTVL.

This clonotype was seen just once. This rearrangement joins TRBV20-1 to TRBJ1-5, with no clear D. Germline lookup yields CDR1 DFQATT and CDR2 SNEGSKA (reference sequence). The CDR3 extends over 17 amino acids. Between the trimmed V and J ends, which lost 0 bases and 0 bases, there was a span of 15 bases. The CDR3 DNA sequence: TGCAGTGCTAGAGATTGGCGGCAGTATTATAGCAATCAGCCCCAGCATTTT. Encoded protein: CSARDWRQYYSNQPQHF.

V and J are TRBV12-3 or TRBV12-4 and TRBJ1-5; D unclear. The CDR3 runs to 15 residues. The V gene lost 5 bases and the J gene lost 0 bases, with 11 bases spanning the gap. DNA for the CDR3: TGTGCCAGCAGTCTTTTTCACAATAGCAATCAGCCCCAGCATTTT. Protein sequence: CASSLFHNSNQPQHF.

This chain connects TRBV4-2 to TRBJ2-1, with 8 bases that match TRBD2. Germline loops: CDR1 LGHNA, CDR2 YNFKEQ. The J segment lost 7 bases and the V segment lost 4 bases, leaving 9 bases of the junction unmatched. This CDR3 region has 15 residues. The CDR3 sequence: CASSRMSGSENEQFF. The CDR3 DNA reads TGTGCCAGCAGCCGGATGAGCGGGAGTGAGAATGAGCAGTTCTTC.

This clonotype was observed a handful of times. This chain connects TRBV9 to TRBJ2-1; D is unclear. The CDR3 extends over 14 amino acids. With 0 bases removed from V and 4 bases from J, the gap between germline ends came to 8 bases. Looked up from germline, CDR1 is SGDLS and CDR2 is YYNGEE. The CDR3 sequence: CASSVAVYYNEQFF. DNA for the CDR3: TGTGCCAGCAGCGTAGCGGTTTATTACAATGAGCAGTTCTTC.

This chain connects TRBV6-2 or TRBV6-3 to TRBJ2-3; unclear D gene. There are 11 residues in the CDR3. Germline CDR1 is MNHEY and CDR2 is SVGEGT. The V end was cut by 8 bases, the J end by 8 bases, with 11 bases between. CDR3 region: CASALGGTQYF. CDR3 nucleotide sequence: TGTGCCAGCGCCCTAGGTGGTACGCAGTATTTT.

V gene TRBV27 combines with J gene TRBJ2-5; TRBD1 is a possible D gene (6 bases). Germline assignment: CDR1 MNHEY and CDR2 SMNVEV (reference sequence). The V and J ends lost 5 bases and 2 bases respectively, with 12 bases between them. The CDR3 is 14 residues long. The CDR3 region is CASSLTGQQETQYF. The CDR3 coding sequence is TGTGCCAGCAGTCTAACGGGACAACAAGAGACCCAGTACTTC.

V and J are TRBV28 and TRBJ2-7; D possibly corresponds to TRBD1 (6 bases). CDR3 size: 14 residues. Germline CDR1 and CDR2: MDHEN and SYDVKM. The ends were cut back, 5 bases at V and 3 bases at J, with 14 bases in the middle. In nucleotides, the CDR3 is TGTGCCAGCAGTGGCGCAGGGGAGTACTACGAGCAGTACTTC. Translating it yields CASSGAGEYYEQYF.

The genes are TRBV29-1 and TRBJ2-4; 11 nucleotides match TRBD2. The tail of the sequence fits TRBJ2-7 better, so the J call may be wrong. Germline loops: CDR1 SQVTM, CDR2 ANQGSEA. There are 15 residues in the CDR3. The CDR3 nucleotides read TGCAGCGGCGCCCTCCTTAGCGGGAGGGCCTACGAGCAGTACTTC. Its translation: CSGALLSGRAYEQYF.

The chain is built from TRBV2 and TRBJ1-2; a weak D match, TRBD1 (5 bases). The CDR3 sequence is 16 residues long. Trimming pared 5 bases from V and 0 bases from J, leaving 16 bases between. Per germline, CDR1 SNHLY and CDR2 FYNNEI. CDR3 residues: CASSPTEGFTNYGYTF. The CDR3 DNA follows: TGTGCCAGCAGTCCGACAGAGGGGTTTACTAACTATGGCTACACCTTC.

This clonotype was observed a few times. CDR3 nucleotides: TGTGCCAGCAGTTTATTCGGGAGCAATCAGCCCCAGCATTTT. It codes for CASSLFGSNQPQHF. The chain links TRBV27 to TRBJ1-5, with D unresolved. This CDR3 spans 14 amino acids. Trimming cost V 1 base and J 1 base, with 5 bases left between them. Germline V gene sequence: CDR1 MNHEY, CDR2 SMNVEV (reference sequence).

The chain uses TRBV5-7 and TRBJ2-7, with a tentative D call TRBD1 (7 bases). TRBV5-7 is given ORF status, its function remaining uncertain. CDR3 length: 16 residues. The V end was cut by 4 bases, the J end by 3 bases, with 20 bases between. The CDR3 DNA reads TGTGCCAGCAGCCGAACGTCGCAGGGGGGAATCTACGAGCAGTACTTC. This translates into CASSRTSQGGIYEQYF.

The chain carries TRBV29-1 and TRBJ2-1, with 10 nucleotides matching TRBD2. With 5 bases clipped from V and 6 bases from J, the junction kept 10 bases outside the gene matches. The CDR3 is 15 amino acids. Germline V gene data show CDR1 as SQVTM and CDR2 as ANQGSEA. The CDR3 coding sequence is TGCAGCGTTCTCCTCACTAGCGGGAAGATCAATGAGCAGTTCTTC. Its protein product is CSVLLTSGKINEQFF.

This clonotype was seen a handful of times. The chain combines TRBV4-3 with TRBJ2-5; D possibly matches TRBD1 or TRBD2 (5 bases each). CDR3 length: 14 amino acids. With 2 bases removed from V and 5 bases from J, the gap between germline ends came to 12 bases. Germline assignment: CDR1 LGHNA and CDR2 YSLEER. The CDR3 DNA is TGCGCCAGCAGCCAATCGGGGCAGGTGGAGACCCAGTACTTC. Protein product: CASSQSGQVETQYF.

This clonotype was counted a single time. The CDR3 region is CASSERDRGSDTQYF. The CDR3 nucleotides read TGTGCCAGCAGCGAGCGGGACAGGGGAAGCGATACGCAGTATTTT. The V and J genes are TRBV2 and TRBJ2-3; TRBD1 agrees at 10 bases. V was clipped by 6 bases and J by 6 bases; unmatched bases: 9. The CDR3 has 15 amino acids. The germline CDR1 and CDR2 sequences are SNHLY and FYNNEI.

The genes are TRBV12-3 or TRBV12-4 and TRBJ1-4; D gene ambiguous. The ends were cut back, 5 bases at V and 11 bases at J, with 15 bases in the middle. The CDR3 extends over 13 amino acids. The CDR3: CASSMEPVGKLFF. In DNA form, the CDR3 reads TGTGCCAGCAGTATGGAGCCTGTGGGGAAACTGTTTTTT.

This clonotype appeared a few times. Germline and junction disagree at one end, which may indicate a read error. This chain uses TRBV5-1 with TRBJ2-7; tentatively, D is TRBD2 (5 bases). Germline CDR1 and CDR2: SGHRS and YFSETQ. This CDR3 has 15 residues. This CDR3 is CASSTSPSSPYEQYF. Written as DNA, the CDR3 is TGTGCCAGCAGCACCAGTCCTAGCTCACCCTACGAGCAGTACTTC.

A note on this clonotype: Relative to the germline gene, one junction end is altered; a read error may explain this. In nucleotides, the CDR3 is TGCAGCGCTAGGTCTAGCGGGGCGGGGGCCGACTCCTACGAGCAGTACTTC. Its translation is CSARSSGAGADSYEQYF. The chain combines TRBV20-1 with TRBJ2-7; 9 bases are a match to TRBD2. The CDR3 loop spans 17 amino acids. Looked up from germline, CDR1 is DFQATT and CDR2 is SNEGSKA (reference sequence).

This chain uses TRBV12-3 or TRBV12-4 with TRBJ2-3; 7 nucleotides agree with TRBD1. This CDR3 is 15 amino acids long. Trimming at V came to 6 bases and at J to 4 bases, leaving 10 bases not matched to a gene. CDR3 residues: CASRQQGSVADTQYF. CDR3 DNA sequence: TGTGCCAGCAGACAACAGGGGTCGGTGGCAGATACGCAGTATTTT.

V and J are TRBV7-2 and TRBJ2-5; TRBD1 matches 7 bases. The DNA end lines up better with TRBJ2-7; the J call may be wrong. Germline CDR1 and CDR2: SGHTA and FQGNSA. This CDR3 has 14 amino acids. This CDR3 reads CASSLWAGGYEQYF. DNA for the CDR3: TGTGCCAGCAGCTTATGGGCAGGGGGCTACGAGCAGTACTTC.

This clonotype has just a few counts. The V gene is TRBV7-9, the J gene TRBJ2-4, with no clear D. V shed 0 bases and J shed 0 bases, with 12 bases lying between them. This CDR3 has 17 residues. Per germline, CDR1 SEHNR and CDR2 FQNEAQ (reference sequence). Here the CDR3 DNA reads TGTGCCAGCAGCTTAGCTAACGGAGTTTTAGCCAAAAACATTCAGTACTTC. Amino acid sequence: CASSLANGVLAKNIQYF.

The genes are TRBV12-3 or TRBV12-4 and TRBJ2-5, with TRBD1 identical over 10 bases. The DNA end favors TRBJ2-7, so the J call may be wrong. The CDR3 is made up of 15 amino acids. The CDR3 DNA reads TGTGCCAGCACTATAAATGGACAGGGGGCCTACGAGCAGTACTTC. Translation: CASTINGQGAYEQYF.

The genes are TRBV29-1 and TRBJ2-1; 10 bases are shared with TRBD2. CDR3 length equals 14 residues. The J segment lost 5 bases and the V segment lost 6 bases, leaving 7 bases of the junction unmatched. Germline CDR1 and CDR2: SQVTM and ANQGSEA. DNA of the CDR3: TGCAGCGTGGGAGGACTAGCGGTTAACAATGAGCAGTTCTTC. Amino acid sequence: CSVGGLAVNNEQFF.

The rearrangement links TRBV29-1 to TRBJ2-1, with 9 bases matching TRBD2. CDR3 length: 10 amino acids. Unmatched junction bases numbered 5, after V lost 7 bases and J lost 13 bases. Germline lookup yields CDR1 SQVTM and CDR2 ANQGSEA. CDR3 region: CSGAGTSQFF. DNA of the CDR3: TGCAGCGGAGCCGGGACTAGCCAGTTCTTC.

This chain uses TRBV27 with TRBJ2-4; D tentatively fits TRBD1 or TRBD2 (5 bases each). Germline CDR1 and CDR2: MNHEY and SMNVEV (reference sequence). V shed 6 bases and J shed 4 bases, with 13 bases lying between them. CDR3 length: 14 amino acids. The CDR3 DNA sequence: TGTGCCAGCAGCTCCTTGGGACCTAAAAACATTCAGTACTTC. It is translated as CASSSLGPKNIQYF.

CDR3 nucleotides: TGCGCCAGCAGCCACTACACTACAGGGCGGGACGAGCAGTACTTC. Protein sequence: CASSHYTTGRDEQYF. The chain joins TRBV4-3 to TRBJ2-5; maybe TRBD1 (6 bases). With the DNA end fitting TRBJ2-7 better, the J assignment may be wrong. The CDR3 sequence is 15 residues long. Germline CDR1 and CDR2: LGHNA and YSLEER.

The chain employs TRBV4-1 and TRBJ2-5, with D possibly matching TRBD1 (5 bases). This CDR3 is 15 amino acids long. The V gene's germline CDR1 is MGHRA and CDR2 YSYEKL. V was pared by 1 base and J by 1 base, with 10 bases between. In nucleotides, the CDR3 is TGCGCCAGCAGCCAAGCACACAGGTTCCAAGAGACCCAGTACTTC. Translation gives CASSQAHRFQETQYF.

This clonotype has only one observation. The V and J genes are TRBV20-1 and TRBJ2-3; D gene unclear. V was shortened by 3 bases and J by 5 bases, with 12 bases between the two germline ends. The CDR3 is 13 amino acids. Germline CDR1 DFQATT, CDR2 SNEGSKA (reference sequence). CDR3 amino acids: CSASRGLQDTQYF. CDR3 nucleotide sequence: TGCAGTGCTAGTCGAGGCCTCCAAGATACGCAGTATTTT.

As DNA, the CDR3 is TGTGCCAGCAGCCCTAATGGGGGCGCGGGGAACACTGAAGCTTTCTTT. This sequence encodes CASSPNGGAGNTEAFF. V and J are TRBV28 and TRBJ1-1, with a weak D call TRBD1 (6 bases). Trimming left V 6 bases short and J 1 base short, with 18 bases between. The CDR3 totals 16 residues. CDR1 is MDHEN, CDR2 SYDVKM, per germline.